A selection of T cell receptor beta chains follows, all from one sample in a study of blood T cell repertoires in COVID-19. The repertoire was sequenced with immunoSEQ multiplex PCR; TCRdb's copy has only in-frame clones and lacks some. The sample includes around 260,000 clones, 70% to 90% of them seen just once. The sequenced material came from peripheral blood. These receptors all come from a man aged 55 to 69 who had recovered from COVID-19. CDR3s include the opening cysteine and the closing phenylalanine or tryptophan. The order of the fields is J gene, V gene, clone size, D gene, CDR3 length, CDR3 protein, CDR3 DNA. D genes are given only for firm matches. A row's size may be missing; if present it is once, few, many or a size class.

TRBJ1-4 TRBV7-2 - - 14 CASSWARPQEKLFF TGTGCCAGCAGCTGGGCCCGTCCCCAAGAAAAACTGTTTTTT
TRBJ2-7 TRBV6-5 - TRBD2 14 CASTSGRSSYEQYF TGTGCCAGCACTAGCGGGAGGTCCTCCTACGAGCAGTACTTC
TRBJ1-1 TRBV30 - TRBD1 14 CAWRTPGQGTEAFF TGTGCCTGGAGGACTCCGGGACAGGGAACCGAAGCTTTCTTT
TRBJ2-7 TRBV5-1 - - 14 CASSPSLVSGEQYF TGCGCCAGCAGCCCATCACTAGTTTCGGGTGAGCAGTACTTC
TRBJ2-6 TRBV9 once - 14 CASSVDGGANVLTF TGTGCCAGCAGCGTAGACGGGGGGGCCAACGTCCTGACTTTC
TRBJ1-2 TRBV28 - - 12 CASSPNMGGYTF TGTGCCAGCAGTCCCAACATGGGCGGCTACACCTTC
TRBJ2-1 TRBV29-1 - TRBD2 13 CSVDSGRANEQFF TGCAGCGTAGATAGCGGGAGGGCCAATGAGCAGTTCTTC
TRBJ1-1 TRBV9 once - 15 CASSVVGGRQSEAFF TGTGCCAGCAGCGTAGTAGGGGGAAGACAATCTGAAGCTTTCTTT
TRBJ2-1 TRBV10-3 - TRBD2 11 CATSGLNEQFF TGTGCCACTAGCGGGTTGAATGAGCAGTTCTTC
TRBJ2-1 TRBV12-3/TRBV12-4 - - 13 CASRTQRYNEQFF TGTGCCAGCAGAACCCAGCGCTACAATGAGCAGTTCTTC
TRBJ1-1 TRBV5-1 - - 16 CASSLGAGNMNTEAFF TGCGCCAGCAGCTTAGGTGCAGGGAACATGAACACTGAAGCTTTCTTT
TRBJ2-2 TRBV5-1 few - 14 CASSTQGGTGELFF TGCGCCAGCAGCACCCAGGGCGGCACCGGGGAGCTGTTTTTT
TRBJ2-7 TRBV3-1/TRBV3-2 - TRBD2 15 CASSQDSGRSNEQYF TGTGCCAGCAGCCAAGATAGCGGGAGAAGTAACGAGCAGTACTTC
TRBJ2-1 TRBV6-5 - TRBD1 14 CASRRDRGHNEQFF TGTGCCAGCAGAAGGGACAGGGGACACAATGAGCAGTTCTTC
TRBJ2-3 TRBV30 few TRBD2 14 CAWSRGGGRSTQYF TGTGCCTGGAGTCGGGGGGGCGGGAGATCTACGCAGTATTTT
TRBJ1-2 TRBV18 - TRBD1 13 CASSPQGARGYTF TGTGCCAGCTCACCACAGGGGGCAAGGGGCTACACCTTC
TRBJ2-7 TRBV9 - TRBD2 13 CASSGGDYSMQYF TGTGCCAGCAGCGGTGGGGACTACTCAATGCAGTACTTC
TRBJ1-1 TRBV13 - - 16 CASKRSADTTNTEAFF TGTGCCAGCAAAAGGTCGGCGGACACTACGAACACTGAAGCTTTCTTT
TRBJ2-1 TRBV29-1 once TRBD1 15 CSVASWDRGIEEQFF TGCAGCGTTGCTTCCTGGGACAGGGGTATAGAAGAGCAGTTCTTC
TRBJ1-6 TRBV9 few TRBD1 18 CASSPAQPGTGGNSPLHF TGTGCCAGCAGCCCTGCCCAACCCGGGACAGGTGGTAATTCACCCCTCCACTTT
TRBJ2-2 TRBV7-2 - TRBD1 16 CASRSAGTGRTGELFF TGTGCCAGCAGGAGTGCCGGGACAGGGAGGACCGGGGAGCTGTTTTTT
TRBJ2-1 TRBV3-1/TRBV3-2 - TRBD1 15 CASSRRDRGSGEQFF TGTGCCAGCAGCCGCAGGGACAGGGGTTCGGGTGAGCAGTTCTTC
TRBJ2-7 TRBV5-6 - TRBD1 17 CASSPAGQGARSYEQYF TGTGCCAGCAGCCCCGCTGGGCAGGGGGCTAGGTCCTACGAGCAGTACTTC
TRBJ2-7 TRBV7-9 - TRBD1 16 CASSIRQGPERYEQYF TGTGCCAGCAGCATCAGACAGGGGCCTGAGAGGTACGAGCAGTACTTC
TRBJ1-2 TRBV25-1 once - 12 CASSESLYGYTF TGTGCCAGCAGTGAATCTCTCTATGGCTACACCTTC
TRBJ2-1 TRBV10-3 - - 13 CAIRLTGSNEQFF TGTGCCATCAGATTGACTGGTTCCAATGAGCAGTTCTTC
TRBJ2-2 TRBV3-1/TRBV3-2 - TRBD1 16 CASSPYRGKSAGELFF TGTGCCAGCAGCCCTTACAGGGGGAAAAGTGCCGGGGAGCTGTTTTTT
TRBJ1-2 TRBV5-4 once - 12 CASTLSGHGYTF TGTGCCAGCACTCTCTCAGGGCACGGCTACACCTTC
TRBJ1-1 TRBV28 few TRBD1 12 CASRTGRAEAFF TGTGCCAGCAGGACAGGGAGAGCTGAAGCTTTCTTT
TRBJ2-5 TRBV5-1 - TRBD2 16 CASSLVLAGGEETQYF TGCGCCAGCAGCTTGGTCCTAGCGGGGGGGGAAGAGACCCAGTACTTC
TRBJ2-1 TRBV5-1 - TRBD2 15 CASSWASGRRDEQFF TGCGCCAGCAGCTGGGCTAGCGGGCGACGGGATGAGCAGTTCTTC
TRBJ2-7 TRBV5-1 - TRBD2 17 CASSFQAGGPLFYEQYF TGCGCCAGCAGCTTCCAAGCGGGGGGGCCATTATTCTACGAGCAGTACTTC
TRBJ1-2 TRBV28 - TRBD1 14 CASSNIRGRYGYTF TGTGCCAGCAGTAATATTAGGGGGCGTTATGGCTACACCTTC
TRBJ1-1 TRBV5-5 - - 15 CASSLPTVSNTEAFF TGTGCCAGCAGCCTACCGACAGTCTCGAACACTGAAGCTTTCTTT
TRBJ2-1 TRBV3-1/TRBV3-2 - - 15 CASSQDPLAHNEQFF TGTGCCAGCAGCCAAGATCCCCTAGCCCACAATGAGCAGTTCTTC
TRBJ1-1 TRBV7-9 - TRBD1 14 CASSFTGGNTEAFF TGTGCCAGCAGCTTCACAGGGGGGAACACTGAAGCTTTCTTT
TRBJ1-6 TRBV21-1 - - 17 CASSKGGGQGRNSPLHF TGTGCCAGCAGCAAAGGGGGCGGACAGGGGAGGAATTCACCCCTCCACTTT
TRBJ2-3 TRBV7-9 - - 15 CASSSQGTSTDTQYF TGTGCCAGCAGCTCACAGGGCACTAGCACAGATACGCAGTATTTT
TRBJ2-3 TRBV13 - - 14 CASSSGGRTDTQYF TGTGCCAGCAGCTCCGGGGGGCGCACAGATACGCAGTATTTT
TRBJ2-3 TRBV20-1 once - 11 CSARVSDTQYF TGCAGTGCTAGAGTATCAGATACGCAGTATTTT
TRBJ2-7 TRBV12-3/TRBV12-4 few - 13 CASSLGVAYEQYF TGTGCCAGCAGTCTCGGAGTGGCCTACGAGCAGTACTTC
TRBJ1-6 TRBV3-1/TRBV3-2 few - 14 CASSQGRQTSPLHF TGTGCCAGCAGCCAAGGGAGGCAGACTTCACCCCTCCACTTT
TRBJ1-3 TRBV7-6 - - 17 CASSLVPGQSSGNTIYF TGTGCCAGCAGCTTAGTTCCGGGACAAAGCTCTGGAAACACCATATATTTT
TRBJ1-5 TRBV7-9 - - 12 CASSSQGQPQHF TGTGCCAGCAGCTCACAGGGTCAGCCCCAGCATTTT
TRBJ2-1 TRBV4-2 - TRBD2 17 CASSQEWSGGVYNEQFF TGTGCCAGCAGCCAAGAGTGGAGCGGGGGAGTTTACAATGAGCAGTTCTTC
TRBJ2-1 TRBV6-2/TRBV6-3 - - 12 CASSTGWNEQFF TGTGCCAGCAGTACAGGGTGGAATGAGCAGTTCTTC
TRBJ2-5 TRBV27 - TRBD2 15 CASTIAGDTRETQYF TGTGCCAGCACCATAGCGGGGGATACCAGAGAGACCCAGTACTTC
TRBJ2-3 TRBV5-1 - TRBD2 13 CASSRRETDTQYF TGCGCCAGCAGCCGGCGGGAGACAGATACGCAGTATTTT
TRBJ1-4 TRBV5-4 - TRBD1 14 CASSFKTGGEKLFF TGTGCCAGCAGCTTTAAAACAGGGGGTGAAAAACTGTTTTTT